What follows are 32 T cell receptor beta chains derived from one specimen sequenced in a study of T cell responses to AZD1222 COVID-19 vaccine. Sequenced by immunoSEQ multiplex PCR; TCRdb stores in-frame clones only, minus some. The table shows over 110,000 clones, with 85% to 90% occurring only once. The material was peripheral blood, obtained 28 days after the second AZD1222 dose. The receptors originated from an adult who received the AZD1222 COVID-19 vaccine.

The CDR3 DNA reads TGTGCCAGCAGCTTACGGGCGACGGATGAAAAACTGTTTTTT. It codes for CASSLRATDEKLFF. The rearrangement uses TRBV7-9 and TRBJ1-4; no clear D gene. V was pared by 2 bases and J by 6 bases, with 10 bases between. CDR1 is SEHNR and CDR2 is FQNEAQ in the germline V gene (reference sequence). CDR3 length equals 14 residues.

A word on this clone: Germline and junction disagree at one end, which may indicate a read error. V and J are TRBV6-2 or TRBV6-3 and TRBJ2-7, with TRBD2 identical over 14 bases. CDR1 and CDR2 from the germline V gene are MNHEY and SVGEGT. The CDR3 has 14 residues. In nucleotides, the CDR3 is TGTGCCAGCAGCTTAGCGGGACTAGCGGGAGCTGATCACTTC. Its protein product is CASSLAGLAGADHF.

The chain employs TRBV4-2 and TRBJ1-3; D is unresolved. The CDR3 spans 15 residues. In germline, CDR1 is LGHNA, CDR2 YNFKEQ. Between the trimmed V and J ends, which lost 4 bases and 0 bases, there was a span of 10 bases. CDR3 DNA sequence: TGTGCCAGCAGCCCTTCGGTCCTCTCTGGAAACACCATATATTTT. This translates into CASSPSVLSGNTIYF.

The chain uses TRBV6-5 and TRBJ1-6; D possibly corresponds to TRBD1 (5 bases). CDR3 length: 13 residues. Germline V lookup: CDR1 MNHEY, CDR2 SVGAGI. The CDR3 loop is CATAGTYNSPLHF. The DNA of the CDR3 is TGTGCGACAGCAGGGACCTATAATTCACCCCTCCACTTT.

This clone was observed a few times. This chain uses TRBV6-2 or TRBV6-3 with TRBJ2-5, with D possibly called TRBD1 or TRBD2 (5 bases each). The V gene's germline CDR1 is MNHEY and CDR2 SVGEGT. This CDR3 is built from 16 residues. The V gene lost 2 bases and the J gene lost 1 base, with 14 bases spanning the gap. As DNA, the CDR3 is TGTGCCAGCAGTTACAGTCAGGGAGAGATCCAAGAGACCCAGTACTTC. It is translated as CASSYSQGEIQETQYF.

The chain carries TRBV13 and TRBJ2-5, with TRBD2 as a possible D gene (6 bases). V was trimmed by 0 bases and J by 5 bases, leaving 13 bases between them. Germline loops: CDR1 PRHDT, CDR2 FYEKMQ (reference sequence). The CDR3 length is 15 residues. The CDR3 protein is CASSLGAGLPETQYF. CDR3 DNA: TGTGCCAGCAGCTTAGGCGCCGGACTACCGGAGACCCAGTACTTC.

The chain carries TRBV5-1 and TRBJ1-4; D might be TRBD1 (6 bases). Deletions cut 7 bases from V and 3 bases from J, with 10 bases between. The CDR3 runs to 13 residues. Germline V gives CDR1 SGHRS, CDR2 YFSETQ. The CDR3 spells CASRRGSNEKLFF. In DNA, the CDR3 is TGCGCCAGCCGCAGGGGATCTAATGAAAAACTGTTTTTT.

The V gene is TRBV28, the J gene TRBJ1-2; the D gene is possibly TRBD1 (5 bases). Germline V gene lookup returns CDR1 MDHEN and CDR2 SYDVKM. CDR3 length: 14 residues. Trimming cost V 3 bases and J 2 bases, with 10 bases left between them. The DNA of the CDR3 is TGTGCCAGCAGTTTTAGGGGACCGAACTATGGCTACACCTTC. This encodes CASSFRGPNYGYTF.

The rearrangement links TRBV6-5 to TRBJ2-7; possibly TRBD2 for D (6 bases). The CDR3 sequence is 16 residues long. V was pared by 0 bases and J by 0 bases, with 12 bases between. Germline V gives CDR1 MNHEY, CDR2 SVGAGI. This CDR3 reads CASSYSVAEVSYEQYF. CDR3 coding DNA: TGTGCCAGCAGTTACTCGGTAGCGGAAGTCTCCTACGAGCAGTACTTC.

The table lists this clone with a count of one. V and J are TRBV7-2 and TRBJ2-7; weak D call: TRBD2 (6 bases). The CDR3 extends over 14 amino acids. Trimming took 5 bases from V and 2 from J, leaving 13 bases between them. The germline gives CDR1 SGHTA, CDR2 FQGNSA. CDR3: CASSPREHTYEQYF. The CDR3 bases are TGTGCCAGCAGCCCCCGGGAGCATACCTACGAGCAGTACTTC. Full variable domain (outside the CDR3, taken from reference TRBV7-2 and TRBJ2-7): GAGVSQSPSNKVTEKGKDVELRCDPISGHTALYWYRQSLGQGLEFLIYFQGNSAPDKSGLPSDRFSAERTGGSVSTLTIQRTQQEDSAVYLCASSPREHTYEQYFGPGTRLTVT.

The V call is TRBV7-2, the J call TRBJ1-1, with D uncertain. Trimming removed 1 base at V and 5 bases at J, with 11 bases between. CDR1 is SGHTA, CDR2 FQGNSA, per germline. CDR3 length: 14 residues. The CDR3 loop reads CASSLGAALTEAFF. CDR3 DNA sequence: TGTGCCAGCAGCTTAGGTGCTGCTCTGACTGAAGCTTTCTTT.

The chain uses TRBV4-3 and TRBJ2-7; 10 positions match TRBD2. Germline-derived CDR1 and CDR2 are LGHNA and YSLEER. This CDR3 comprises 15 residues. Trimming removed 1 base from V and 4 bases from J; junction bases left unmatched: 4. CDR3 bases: TGCGCCAGCAGCCAAGTAGCGGGAGGTGCTTACGAGCAGTACTTC. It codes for CASSQVAGGAYEQYF.

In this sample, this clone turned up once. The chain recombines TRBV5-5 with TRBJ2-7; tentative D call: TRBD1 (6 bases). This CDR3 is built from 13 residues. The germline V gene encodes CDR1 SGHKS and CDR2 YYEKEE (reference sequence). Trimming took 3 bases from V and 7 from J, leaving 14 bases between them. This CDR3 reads CASSSTGSWEQYF. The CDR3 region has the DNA TGTGCCAGCAGCTCAACAGGGTCCTGGGAGCAGTACTTC. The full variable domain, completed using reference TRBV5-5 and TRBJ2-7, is DAGVTQSPTHLIKTRGQQVTLRCSPISGHKSVSWYQQVLGQGPQFIFQYYEKEERGRGNFPDRFSARQFPNYSSELNVNALLLGDSALYLCASSSTGSWEQYFGPGTRLTVT.

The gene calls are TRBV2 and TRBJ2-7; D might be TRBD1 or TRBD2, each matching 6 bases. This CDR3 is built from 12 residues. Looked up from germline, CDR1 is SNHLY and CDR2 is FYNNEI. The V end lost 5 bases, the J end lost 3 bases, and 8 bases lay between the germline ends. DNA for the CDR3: TGTGCCAGCAGTAAGGGGGGCTACGAGCAGTACTTC. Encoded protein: CASSKGGYEQYF.

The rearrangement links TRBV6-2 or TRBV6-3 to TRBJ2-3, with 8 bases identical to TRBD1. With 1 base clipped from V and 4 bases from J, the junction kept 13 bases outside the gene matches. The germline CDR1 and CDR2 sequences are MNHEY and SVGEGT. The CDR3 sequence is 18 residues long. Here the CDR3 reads CASSYLTVDRVVSDTQYF. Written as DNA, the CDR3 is TGTGCCAGCAGTTACTTAACTGTGGACAGGGTGGTTTCAGATACGCAGTATTTT.

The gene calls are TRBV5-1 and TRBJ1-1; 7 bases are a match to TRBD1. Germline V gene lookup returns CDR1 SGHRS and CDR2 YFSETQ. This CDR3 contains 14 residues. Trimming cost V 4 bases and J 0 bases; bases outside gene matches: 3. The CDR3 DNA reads TGCGCCAGCAGCGATGGACAGGTGAACACTGAAGCTTTCTTT. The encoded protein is CASSDGQVNTEAFF.

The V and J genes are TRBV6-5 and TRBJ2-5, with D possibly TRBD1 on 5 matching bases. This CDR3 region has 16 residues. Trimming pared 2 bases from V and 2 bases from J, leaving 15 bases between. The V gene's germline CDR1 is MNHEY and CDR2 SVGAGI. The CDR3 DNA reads TGTGCCAGCAGTTACGGTGGCAGGGCCAGTCAAGAGACCCAGTACTTC. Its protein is CASSYGGRASQETQYF.

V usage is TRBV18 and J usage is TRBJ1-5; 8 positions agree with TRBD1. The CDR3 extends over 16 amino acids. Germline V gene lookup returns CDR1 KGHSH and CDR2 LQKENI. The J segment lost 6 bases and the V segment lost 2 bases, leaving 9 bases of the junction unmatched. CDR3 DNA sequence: TGTGCCAGCTCACCAACCGGACAGGGTTTTATTCAGCCCCAGCATTTT. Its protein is CASSPTGQGFIQPQHF.

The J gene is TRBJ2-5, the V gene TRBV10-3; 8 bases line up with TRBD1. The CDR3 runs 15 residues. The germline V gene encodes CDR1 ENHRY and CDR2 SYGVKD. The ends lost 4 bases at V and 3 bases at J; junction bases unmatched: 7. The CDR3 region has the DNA TGTGCCATCAGTGCTGGACAGGGCGGTAAAGAGACCCAGTACTTC. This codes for CAISAGQGGKETQYF.

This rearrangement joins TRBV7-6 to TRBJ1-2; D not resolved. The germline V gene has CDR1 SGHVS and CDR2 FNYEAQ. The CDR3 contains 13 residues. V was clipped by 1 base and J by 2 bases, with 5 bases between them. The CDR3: CASSLGTNYGYTF. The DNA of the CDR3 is TGTGCCAGCAGCTTAGGGACCAACTATGGCTACACCTTC.

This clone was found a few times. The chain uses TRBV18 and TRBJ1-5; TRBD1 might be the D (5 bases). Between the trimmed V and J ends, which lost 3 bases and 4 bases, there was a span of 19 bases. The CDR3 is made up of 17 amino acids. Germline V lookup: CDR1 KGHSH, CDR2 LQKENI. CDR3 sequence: CASSPGRDLIGNQPQHF. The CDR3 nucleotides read TGTGCCAGCTCACCCGGCCGGGACCTCATTGGGAATCAGCCCCAGCATTTT.

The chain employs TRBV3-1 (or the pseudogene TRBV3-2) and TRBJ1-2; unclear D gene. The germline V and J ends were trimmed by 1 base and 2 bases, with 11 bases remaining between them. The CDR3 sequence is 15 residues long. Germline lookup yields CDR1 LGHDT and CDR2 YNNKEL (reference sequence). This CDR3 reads CASSQVAGGNYGYTF. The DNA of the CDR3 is TGTGCCAGCAGCCAAGTAGCAGGTGGGAACTATGGCTACACCTTC.

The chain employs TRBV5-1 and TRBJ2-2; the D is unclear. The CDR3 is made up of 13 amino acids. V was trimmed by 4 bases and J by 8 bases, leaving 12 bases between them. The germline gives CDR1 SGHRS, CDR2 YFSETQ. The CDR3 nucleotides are TGCGCCAGCAGCCTATCACCGTCAGGGGAGCTGTTTTTT. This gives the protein CASSLSPSGELFF.

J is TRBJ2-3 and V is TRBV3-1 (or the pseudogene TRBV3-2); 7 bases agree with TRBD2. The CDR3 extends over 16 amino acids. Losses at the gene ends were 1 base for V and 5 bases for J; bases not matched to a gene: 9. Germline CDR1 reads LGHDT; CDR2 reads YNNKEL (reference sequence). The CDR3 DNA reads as TGTGCCAGCAGCCAAGGGACTAGAGGGGTTGAAGATACGCAGTATTTT. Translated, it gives CASSQGTRGVEDTQYF.

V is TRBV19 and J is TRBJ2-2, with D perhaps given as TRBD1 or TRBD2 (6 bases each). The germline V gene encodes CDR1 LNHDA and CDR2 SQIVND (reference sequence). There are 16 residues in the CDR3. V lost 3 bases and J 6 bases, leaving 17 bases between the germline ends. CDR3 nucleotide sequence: TGTGCCAGTAGTATCTCCGGGGGCTCTCGGTCCGGGGAGCTGTTTTTT. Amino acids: CASSISGGSRSGELFF.

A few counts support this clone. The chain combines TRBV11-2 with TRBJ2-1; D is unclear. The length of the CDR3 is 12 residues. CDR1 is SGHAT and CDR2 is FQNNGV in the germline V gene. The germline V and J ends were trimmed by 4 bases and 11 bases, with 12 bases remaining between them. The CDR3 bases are TGTGCCAGCAGCTCCGCAAGGGATAAGCAGTTCTTC. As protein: CASSSARDKQFF.

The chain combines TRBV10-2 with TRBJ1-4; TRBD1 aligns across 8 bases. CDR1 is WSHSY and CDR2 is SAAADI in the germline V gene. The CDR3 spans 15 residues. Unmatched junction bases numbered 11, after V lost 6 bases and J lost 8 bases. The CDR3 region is CASRDPGRGQEKLFF. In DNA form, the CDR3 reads TGCGCCAGCAGGGACCCCGGCAGGGGGCAAGAAAAACTGTTTTTT.

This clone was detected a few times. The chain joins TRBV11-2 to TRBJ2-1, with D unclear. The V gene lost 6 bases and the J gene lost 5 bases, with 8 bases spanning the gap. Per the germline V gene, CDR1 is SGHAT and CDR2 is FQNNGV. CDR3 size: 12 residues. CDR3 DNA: TGTGCCAGCAGGACCGCAGACAATGAGCAGTTCTTC. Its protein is CASRTADNEQFF.

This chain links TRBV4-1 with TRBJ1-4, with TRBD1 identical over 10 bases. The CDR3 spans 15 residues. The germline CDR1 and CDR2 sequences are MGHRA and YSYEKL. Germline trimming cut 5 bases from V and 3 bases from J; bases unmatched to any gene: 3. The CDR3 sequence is CASSDRGLANEKLFF. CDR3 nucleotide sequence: TGCGCCAGCAGCGACAGGGGGCTGGCTAATGAAAAACTGTTTTTT.

The CDR3 DNA reads TGTGCCAGCAGTTCCCCACCCACAGGGAACACTGAAGCTTTCTTT. Translating it yields CASSSPPTGNTEAFF. The genes are TRBV28 and TRBJ1-1; D may be TRBD1 (5 bases). Germline-derived CDR1 and CDR2 are MDHEN and SYDVKM. V lost 4 bases and J 1 base, leaving 13 bases between the germline ends. This CDR3 comprises 15 residues.

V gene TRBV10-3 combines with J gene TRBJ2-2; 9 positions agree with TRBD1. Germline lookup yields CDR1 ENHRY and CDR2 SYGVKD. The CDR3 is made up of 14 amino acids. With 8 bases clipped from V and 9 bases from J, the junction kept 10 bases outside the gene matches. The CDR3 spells CAIGAGTGRWELFF. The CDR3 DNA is TGTGCCATCGGCGCCGGGACAGGGCGATGGGAGCTGTTTTTT.

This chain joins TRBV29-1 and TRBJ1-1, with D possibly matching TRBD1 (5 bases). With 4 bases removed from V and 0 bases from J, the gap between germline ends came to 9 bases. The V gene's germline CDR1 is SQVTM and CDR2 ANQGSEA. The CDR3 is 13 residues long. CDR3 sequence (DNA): TGCAGCGTTGTAGTAGGGGTGAACACTGAAGCTTTCTTT. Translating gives CSVVVGVNTEAFF.